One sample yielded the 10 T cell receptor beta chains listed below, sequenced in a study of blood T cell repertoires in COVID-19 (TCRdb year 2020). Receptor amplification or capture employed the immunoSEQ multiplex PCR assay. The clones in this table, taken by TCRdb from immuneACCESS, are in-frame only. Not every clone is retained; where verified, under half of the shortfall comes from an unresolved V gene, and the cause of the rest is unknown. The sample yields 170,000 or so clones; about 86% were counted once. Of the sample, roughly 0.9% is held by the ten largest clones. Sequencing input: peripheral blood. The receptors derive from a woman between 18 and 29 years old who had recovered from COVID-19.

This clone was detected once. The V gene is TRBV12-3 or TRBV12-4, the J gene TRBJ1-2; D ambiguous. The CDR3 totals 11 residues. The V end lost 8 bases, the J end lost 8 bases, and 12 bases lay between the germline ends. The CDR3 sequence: CASYKGGGYTF. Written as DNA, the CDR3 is TGTGCCAGCTATAAGGGAGGCGGCTACACCTTC.

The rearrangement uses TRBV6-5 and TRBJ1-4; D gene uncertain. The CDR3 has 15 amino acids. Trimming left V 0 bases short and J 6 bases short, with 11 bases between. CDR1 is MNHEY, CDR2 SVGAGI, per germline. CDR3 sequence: CASSYSSGRDEKLFF. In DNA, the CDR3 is TGTGCCAGCAGTTACTCCTCCGGGAGGGATGAAAAACTGTTTTTT.

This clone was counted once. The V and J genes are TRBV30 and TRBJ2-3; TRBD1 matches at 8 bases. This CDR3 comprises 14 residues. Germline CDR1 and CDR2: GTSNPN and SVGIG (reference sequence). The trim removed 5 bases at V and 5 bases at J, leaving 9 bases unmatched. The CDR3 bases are TGTGCCTGGGTTGACAGGGGAAGTTTAGATACGCAGTATTTT. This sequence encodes CAWVDRGSLDTQYF.

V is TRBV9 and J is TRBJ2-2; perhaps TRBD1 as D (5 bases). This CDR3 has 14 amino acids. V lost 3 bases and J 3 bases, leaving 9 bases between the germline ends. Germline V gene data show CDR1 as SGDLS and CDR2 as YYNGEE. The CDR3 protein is CASSARQYTGELFF. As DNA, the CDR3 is TGTGCCAGCAGCGCCCGACAGTACACCGGGGAGCTGTTTTTT.

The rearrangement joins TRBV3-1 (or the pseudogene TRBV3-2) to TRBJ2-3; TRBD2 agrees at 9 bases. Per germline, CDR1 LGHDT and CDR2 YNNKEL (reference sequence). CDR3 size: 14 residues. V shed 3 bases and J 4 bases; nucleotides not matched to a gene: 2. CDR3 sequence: CASSQRGGADTQYF. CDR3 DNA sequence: TGTGCCAGCAGCCAGCGGGGGGGCGCAGATACGCAGTATTTT.

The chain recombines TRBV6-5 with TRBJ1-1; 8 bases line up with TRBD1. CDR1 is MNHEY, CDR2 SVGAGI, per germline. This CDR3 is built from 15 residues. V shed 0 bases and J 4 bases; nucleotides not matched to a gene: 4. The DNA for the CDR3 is TGTGCCAGCAGTTACTCTTTCACAGGGGGCACTGAAGCTTTCTTT. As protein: CASSYSFTGGTEAFF.

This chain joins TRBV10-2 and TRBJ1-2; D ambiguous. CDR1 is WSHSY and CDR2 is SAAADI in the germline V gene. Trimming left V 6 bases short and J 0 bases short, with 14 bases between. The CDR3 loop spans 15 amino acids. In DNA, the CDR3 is TGCGCCAGCAGGGAACTAGAGGGCCCTAACTATGGCTACACCTTC. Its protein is CASRELEGPNYGYTF.

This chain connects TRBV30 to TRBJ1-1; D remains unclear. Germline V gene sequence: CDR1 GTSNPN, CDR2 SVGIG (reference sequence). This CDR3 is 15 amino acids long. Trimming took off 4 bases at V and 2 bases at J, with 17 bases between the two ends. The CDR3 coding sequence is TGTGCCTGGATAGGAGTTCCCCCCCCTAACACTGAAGCTTTCTTT. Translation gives CAWIGVPPPNTEAFF.

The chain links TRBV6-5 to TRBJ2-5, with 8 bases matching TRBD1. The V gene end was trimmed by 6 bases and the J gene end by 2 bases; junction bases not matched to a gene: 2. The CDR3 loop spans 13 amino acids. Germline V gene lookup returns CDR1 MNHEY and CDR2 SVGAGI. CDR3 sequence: CASRGQAQETQYF. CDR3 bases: TGTGCCAGCAGGGGACAGGCGCAAGAGACCCAGTACTTC.

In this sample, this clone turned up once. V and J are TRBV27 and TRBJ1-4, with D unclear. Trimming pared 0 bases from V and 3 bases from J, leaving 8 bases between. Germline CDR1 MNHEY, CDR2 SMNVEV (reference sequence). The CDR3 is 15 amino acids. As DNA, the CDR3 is TGTGCCAGCAGTTTATCGGGCTGGCCTAATGAAAAACTGTTTTTT. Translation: CASSLSGWPNEKLFF.